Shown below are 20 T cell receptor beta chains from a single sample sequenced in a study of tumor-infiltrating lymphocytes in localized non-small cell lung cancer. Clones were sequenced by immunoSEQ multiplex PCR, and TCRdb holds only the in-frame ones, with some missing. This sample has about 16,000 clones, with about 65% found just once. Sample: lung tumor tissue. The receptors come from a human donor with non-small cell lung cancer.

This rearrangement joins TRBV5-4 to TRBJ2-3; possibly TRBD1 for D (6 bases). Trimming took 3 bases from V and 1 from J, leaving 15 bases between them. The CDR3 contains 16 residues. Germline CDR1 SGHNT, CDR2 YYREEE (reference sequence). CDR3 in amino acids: CASSSPQGLGTDTQYF. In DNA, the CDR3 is TGTGCCAGCAGCTCTCCACAGGGCTTGGGCACAGATACGCAGTATTTT. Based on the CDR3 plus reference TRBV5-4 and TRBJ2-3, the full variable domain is ETGVTQSPTHLIKTRGQQVTLRCSSQSGHNTVSWYQQALGQGPQFIFQYYREEENGRGNFPPRFSGLQFPNYSSELNVNALELDDSALYLCASSSPQGLGTDTQYFGPGTRLTVL.

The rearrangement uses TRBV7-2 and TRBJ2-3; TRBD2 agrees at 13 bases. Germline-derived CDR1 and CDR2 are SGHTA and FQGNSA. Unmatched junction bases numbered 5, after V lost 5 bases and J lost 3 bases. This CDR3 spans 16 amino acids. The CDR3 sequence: CASSPGGLAGTDTQYF. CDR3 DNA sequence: TGTGCCAGCAGCCCCGGGGGACTAGCGGGGACAGATACGCAGTATTTT.

Here the CDR3 reads CASSSGQGLSTDTQYF. Here the CDR3 DNA reads TGTGCCAGCAGTTCAGGACAGGGCCTTAGCACAGATACGCAGTATTTT. J is TRBJ2-3 and V is TRBV28; TRBD1 matches at 8 bases. CDR1 is MDHEN and CDR2 is SYDVKM in the germline V gene. The CDR3 loop spans 16 amino acids. Losses at the gene ends were 4 bases for V and 0 bases for J; bases not matched to a gene: 6.

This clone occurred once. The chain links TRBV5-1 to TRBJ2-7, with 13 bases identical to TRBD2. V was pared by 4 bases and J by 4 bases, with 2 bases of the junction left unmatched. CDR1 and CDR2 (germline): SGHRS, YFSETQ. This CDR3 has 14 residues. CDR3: CASSPGLAGYEQYF. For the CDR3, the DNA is TGCGCCAGCAGCCCGGGACTAGCGGGGTACGAGCAGTACTTC.

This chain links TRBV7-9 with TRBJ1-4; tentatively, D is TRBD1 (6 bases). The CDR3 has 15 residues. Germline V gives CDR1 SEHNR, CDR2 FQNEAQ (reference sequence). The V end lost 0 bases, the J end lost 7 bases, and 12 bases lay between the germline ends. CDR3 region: CASSLADWGLEKLFF. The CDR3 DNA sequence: TGTGCCAGCAGCTTAGCAGATTGGGGGCTTGAAAAACTGTTTTTT. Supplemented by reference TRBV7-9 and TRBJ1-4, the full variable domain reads DTGVSQNPRHKITKRGQNVTFRCDPISEHNRLYWYRQTLGQGPEFLTYFQNEAQLEKSRLLSDRFSAERPKGSFSTLEIQRTEQGDSAMYLCASSLADWGLEKLFFGSGTQLSVL.

CDR3 nucleotide sequence: TGTGCCAGCAGCCCACCAAGGGCGGTCTCCTACGAGCAGTACTTC. Translating gives CASSPPRAVSYEQYF. The rearrangement links TRBV7-9 to TRBJ2-7, with D unclear. Germline CDR1 SEHNR, CDR2 FQNEAQ (reference sequence). The CDR3 sequence is 15 residues long. Trimming took 5 bases from V and 0 from J, leaving 14 bases between them.

The CDR3: CASSLLGDTYEQYF. CDR3 DNA: TGCGCCAGCAGCTTGTTGGGGGACACCTACGAGCAGTACTTC. This chain joins TRBV5-1 and TRBJ2-7; D possibly corresponds to TRBD1 (6 bases). Looked up from germline, CDR1 is SGHRS and CDR2 is YFSETQ. V lost 1 base to trimming and J lost 2 bases, with 10 bases between them. There are 14 residues in the CDR3.

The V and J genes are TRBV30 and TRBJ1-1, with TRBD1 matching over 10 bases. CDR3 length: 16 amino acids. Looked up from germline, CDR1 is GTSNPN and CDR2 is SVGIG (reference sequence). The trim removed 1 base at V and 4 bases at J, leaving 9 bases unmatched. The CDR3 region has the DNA TGTGCCTGGAGTGAATTGACAGGGGGCGCGAGCACTGAAGCTTTCTTT. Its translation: CAWSELTGGASTEAFF. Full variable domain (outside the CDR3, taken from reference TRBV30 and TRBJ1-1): SQTIHQWPATLVQPVGSPLSLECTVEGTSNPNLYWYRQAAGRGLQLLFYSVGIGQISSEVPQNLSASRPQDRQFILSSKKLLLSDSGFYLCAWSELTGGASTEAFFGQGTRLTVV.

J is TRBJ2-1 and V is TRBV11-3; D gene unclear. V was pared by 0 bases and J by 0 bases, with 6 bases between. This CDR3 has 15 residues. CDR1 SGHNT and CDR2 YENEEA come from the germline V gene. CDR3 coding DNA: TGTGCCAGCAGCTTAGACAGTACCTCCTACAATGAGCAGTTCTTC. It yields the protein CASSLDSTSYNEQFF.

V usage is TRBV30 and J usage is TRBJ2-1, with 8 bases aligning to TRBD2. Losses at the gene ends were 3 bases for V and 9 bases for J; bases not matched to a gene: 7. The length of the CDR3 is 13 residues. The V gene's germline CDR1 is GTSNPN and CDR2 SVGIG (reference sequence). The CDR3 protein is CAWRGTRRGEQFF. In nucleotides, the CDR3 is TGTGCCTGGAGAGGGACTAGGCGGGGTGAGCAGTTCTTC.

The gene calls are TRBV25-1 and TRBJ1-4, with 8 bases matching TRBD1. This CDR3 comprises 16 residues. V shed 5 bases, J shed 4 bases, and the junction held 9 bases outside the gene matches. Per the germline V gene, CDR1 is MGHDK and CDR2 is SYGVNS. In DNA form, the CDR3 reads TGTGCCAGCAGTCCGGGACAGGTGGCAAGTAATGAAAAACTGTTTTTT. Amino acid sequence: CASSPGQVASNEKLFF.

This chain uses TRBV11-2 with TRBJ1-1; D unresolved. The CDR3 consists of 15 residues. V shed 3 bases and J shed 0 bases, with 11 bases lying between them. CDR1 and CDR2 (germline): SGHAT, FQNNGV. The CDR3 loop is CASSFTRSMNTEAFF. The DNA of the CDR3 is TGTGCCAGCAGCTTTACACGCAGTATGAACACTGAAGCTTTCTTT. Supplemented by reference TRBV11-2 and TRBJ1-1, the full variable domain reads EAGVAQSPRYKIIEKRQSVAFWCNPISGHATLYWYQQILGQGPKLLIQFQNNGVVDDSQLPKDRFSAERLKGVDSTLKIQPAKLEDSAVYLCASSFTRSMNTEAFFGQGTRLTVV.

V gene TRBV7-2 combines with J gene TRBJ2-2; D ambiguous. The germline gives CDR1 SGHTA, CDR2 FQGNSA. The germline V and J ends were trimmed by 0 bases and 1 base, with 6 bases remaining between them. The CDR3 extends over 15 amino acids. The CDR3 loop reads CASSLALGNTGELFF. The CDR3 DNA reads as TGTGCCAGCAGCTTAGCGCTGGGGAACACCGGGGAGCTGTTTTTT.

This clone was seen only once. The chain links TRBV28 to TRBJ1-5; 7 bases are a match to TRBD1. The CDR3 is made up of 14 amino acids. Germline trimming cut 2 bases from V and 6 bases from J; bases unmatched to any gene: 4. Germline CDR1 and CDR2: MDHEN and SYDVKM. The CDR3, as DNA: TGTGCCAGCAGTTTAGGAGGGGGCGGTCAGCCCCAGCATTTT. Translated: CASSLGGGGQPQHF.

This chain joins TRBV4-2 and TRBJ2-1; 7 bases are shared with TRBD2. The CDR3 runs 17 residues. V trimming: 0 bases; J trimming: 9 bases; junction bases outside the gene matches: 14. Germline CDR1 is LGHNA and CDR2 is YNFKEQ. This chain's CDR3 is CASSQDANPGGVVEQFF. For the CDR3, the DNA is TGTGCCAGCAGCCAAGACGCGAACCCGGGAGGCGTAGTTGAGCAGTTCTTC.

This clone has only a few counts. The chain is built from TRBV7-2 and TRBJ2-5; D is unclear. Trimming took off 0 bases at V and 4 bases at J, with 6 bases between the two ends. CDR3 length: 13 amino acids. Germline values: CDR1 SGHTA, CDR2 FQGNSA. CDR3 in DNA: TGTGCCAGCAGCTTAGCGTGGGGAGAGACCCAGTACTTC. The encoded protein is CASSLAWGETQYF.

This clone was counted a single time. DNA for the CDR3: TGTGCCACCAGCCCCCAGGGACAGATTAATTCACCCCTCCACTTT. It translates to CATSPQGQINSPLHF. The J gene is TRBJ1-6, the V gene TRBV15, with TRBD1 matching over 7 bases. Germline V gene data show CDR1 as LNHNV and CDR2 as YYDKDF (reference sequence). V dropped 5 bases and J dropped 6; count of bases not matched to a gene: 7. The CDR3 totals 15 residues.

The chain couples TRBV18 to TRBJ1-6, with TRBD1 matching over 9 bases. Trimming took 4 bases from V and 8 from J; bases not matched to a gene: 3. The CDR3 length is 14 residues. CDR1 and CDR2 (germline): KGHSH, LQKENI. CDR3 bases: TGTGCCAGCTCACGGGACAGGGCCTATTCACCCCTCCACTTT. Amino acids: CASSRDRAYSPLHF.

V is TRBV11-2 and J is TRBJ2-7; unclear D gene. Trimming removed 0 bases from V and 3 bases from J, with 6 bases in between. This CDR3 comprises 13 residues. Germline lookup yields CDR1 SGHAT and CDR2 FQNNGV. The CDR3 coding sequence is TGTGCCAGCAGCTTAGAATCTGACTACGAGCAGTACTTC. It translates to CASSLESDYEQYF.

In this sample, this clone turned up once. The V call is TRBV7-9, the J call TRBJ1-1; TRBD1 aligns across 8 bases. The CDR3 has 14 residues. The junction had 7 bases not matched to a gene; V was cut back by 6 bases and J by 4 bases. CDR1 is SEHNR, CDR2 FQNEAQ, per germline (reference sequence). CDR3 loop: CASRHQGAITEAFF. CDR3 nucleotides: TGTGCCAGCAGACATCAGGGGGCTATCACTGAAGCTTTCTTT.